The 10 T cell receptor beta chains below come from one sample, sequenced in a study of persistence of HIV-infected CD4 T cells. This was the immunoSEQ version 4 assay in survey mode. Clones were read by immunoSEQ multiplex PCR, and TCRdb kept only the in-frame ones, dropping some. The sample has roughly 43,000 clones, roughly 90% seen once. Cells were stimulated nonspecifically with anti-CD3/anti-CD28 magnetic beads. Responding CD4+ T cells were sorted by upregulation of both CD40 ligand and CD69. Antigens for these TCRs are unknown. The material was CD4+ T cells sorted from PBMCs after approximately 19-hour stimulation, obtained from a patient who received antiretroviral therapy. The receptors derive from an adult man with HIV who was CMV-seropositive.

The rearrangement joins TRBV29-1 to TRBJ2-2; a weak D match, TRBD1 (6 bases). V lost 5 bases and J 6 bases, leaving 10 bases between the germline ends. The CDR3 sequence is 12 residues long. Per germline, CDR1 SQVTM and CDR2 ANQGSEA. Here the CDR3 reads CSVQGQPGELFF. The DNA of the CDR3 is TGCAGCGTTCAAGGACAGCCCGGGGAGCTGTTTTTT.

The chain combines TRBV27 with TRBJ2-2; D gene uncertain. Germline-derived CDR1 and CDR2 are MNHEY and SMNVEV (reference sequence). CDR3 length: 15 amino acids. Trimming took off 0 bases at V and 7 bases at J, with 12 bases between the two ends. This CDR3 reads CASSLSGLMGGELFF. The CDR3 nucleotides are TGTGCCAGCAGTTTATCCGGCCTGATGGGCGGGGAGCTGTTTTTT.

A few counts support this clone. V is TRBV5-1 and J is TRBJ1-1, with 8 bases fitting TRBD1. V gave up 2 bases and J gave up 3 bases; unmatched junction bases: 3. The CDR3 is 14 amino acids. Germline-derived CDR1 and CDR2 are SGHRS and YFSETQ. The DNA for the CDR3 is TGCGCCAGCAGCTTACCGGACAGGGACACTGAAGCTTTCTTT. Its translation: CASSLPDRDTEAFF.

The chain has TRBV19 and TRBJ2-7; D is undetermined. Trimming removed 1 base at V and 2 bases at J, with 9 bases between. The CDR3 covers 14 residues. Germline values: CDR1 LNHDA, CDR2 SQIVND (reference sequence). CDR3 in amino acids: CASSIVKGPYEQYF. The CDR3 bases are TGTGCCAGTAGTATAGTTAAAGGCCCCTACGAGCAGTACTTC.

Note on this clone: Other DNA sequences from this sample encode an identical CDR3 as well. V usage is TRBV19 and J usage is TRBJ1-1, with D tentatively TRBD1 (6 bases). The CDR3 spans 13 residues. Germline lookup yields CDR1 LNHDA and CDR2 SQIVND (reference sequence). V was trimmed by 2 bases and J by 4 bases, leaving 8 bases between them. CDR3 in DNA: TGTGCCAGTAGTATACAGGGGAGCACTGAAGCTTTCTTT. Its translation is CASSIQGSTEAFF.

This clone has just a few counts. The chain recombines TRBV24-1 with TRBJ1-4; unclear D gene. This CDR3 is 13 amino acids long. Germline V gives CDR1 KGHDR, CDR2 SFDVKD. Trimming pared 5 bases from V and 8 bases from J, leaving 11 bases between. The CDR3 reads CATSAGEWEKLFF. The CDR3 DNA reads as TGTGCCACCAGTGCCGGGGAGTGGGAAAAACTGTTTTTT.

The rearrangement uses TRBV10-3 and TRBJ1-1; TRBD1 matches at 11 bases. The CDR3 consists of 14 residues. The germline gives CDR1 ENHRY, CDR2 SYGVKD. With 8 bases clipped from V and 4 bases from J, the junction kept 6 bases outside the gene matches. CDR3 protein: CAIAGTGGTTEAFF. The CDR3, as DNA: TGTGCCATCGCCGGGACAGGGGGAACCACTGAAGCTTTCTTT.

The V gene is TRBV6-5, the J gene TRBJ1-1, with D unclear. The germline V gene has CDR1 MNHEY and CDR2 SVGAGI. Deletions cut 8 bases from V and 2 bases from J, with 12 bases between. This CDR3 is built from 13 residues. The CDR3 sequence: CASPGELNTEAFF. The CDR3 DNA reads TGTGCCAGCCCAGGAGAATTAAACACTGAAGCTTTCTTT.

The rearrangement uses TRBV19 and TRBJ2-1; D might be TRBD1 (6 bases). The V end lost 5 bases, the J end lost 4 bases, and 15 bases lay between the germline ends. The length of the CDR3 is 15 residues. Per germline, CDR1 LNHDA and CDR2 SQIVND (reference sequence). As DNA, the CDR3 is TGTGCCAGTAGTCCGGACCGGGACAAATACAATGAGCAGTTCTTC. Amino acid sequence: CASSPDRDKYNEQFF.

The chain uses TRBV5-1 and TRBJ2-7, with D perhaps TRBD2 (5 bases). Germline lookup yields CDR1 SGHRS and CDR2 YFSETQ. CDR3 length: 14 residues. V was pared by 0 bases and J by 3 bases, with 10 bases between. In DNA form, the CDR3 reads TGCGCCAGCAGCTTGGACGGGGAGCTCTACGAGCAGTACTTC. It is translated as CASSLDGELYEQYF.